This TCR beta chain emerged from a study of circulating tumor DNA in untreated peripheral T-cell lymphoma. Study-wide results and limits: Tumor-specific clonotypes: identified in more than 65% of patients, 86% of baseline tissues.

This clone was observed a few times. Antigen specificity is unknown. Other DNA sequences in the same sample also yield this CDR3. V trimming: 5 bases; J trimming: 4 bases; junction bases outside the gene matches: 7. Looked up from germline, CDR1 is MDHEN and CDR2 is SYDVKM. The CDR3 length is 14 residues. Repertoires were generated with immunoSEQ multiplex PCR, while TCRdb's copy carries only in-frame clones and drops some. The sample has more than 5,500 clones, 77% seen once. Tumor tissue was collected at baseline, before treatment began. This rearrangement joins TRBV28 to TRBJ1-2; 7 bases line up with TRBD1. The TCR was taken from a human donor with peripheral T-cell lymphoma. Source material: tumor tissue. This CDR3 is CASSLSQGGYGYTF. CDR3 DNA: TGTGCCAGCAGTCTGTCGCAGGGGGGCTATGGCTACACCTTC.